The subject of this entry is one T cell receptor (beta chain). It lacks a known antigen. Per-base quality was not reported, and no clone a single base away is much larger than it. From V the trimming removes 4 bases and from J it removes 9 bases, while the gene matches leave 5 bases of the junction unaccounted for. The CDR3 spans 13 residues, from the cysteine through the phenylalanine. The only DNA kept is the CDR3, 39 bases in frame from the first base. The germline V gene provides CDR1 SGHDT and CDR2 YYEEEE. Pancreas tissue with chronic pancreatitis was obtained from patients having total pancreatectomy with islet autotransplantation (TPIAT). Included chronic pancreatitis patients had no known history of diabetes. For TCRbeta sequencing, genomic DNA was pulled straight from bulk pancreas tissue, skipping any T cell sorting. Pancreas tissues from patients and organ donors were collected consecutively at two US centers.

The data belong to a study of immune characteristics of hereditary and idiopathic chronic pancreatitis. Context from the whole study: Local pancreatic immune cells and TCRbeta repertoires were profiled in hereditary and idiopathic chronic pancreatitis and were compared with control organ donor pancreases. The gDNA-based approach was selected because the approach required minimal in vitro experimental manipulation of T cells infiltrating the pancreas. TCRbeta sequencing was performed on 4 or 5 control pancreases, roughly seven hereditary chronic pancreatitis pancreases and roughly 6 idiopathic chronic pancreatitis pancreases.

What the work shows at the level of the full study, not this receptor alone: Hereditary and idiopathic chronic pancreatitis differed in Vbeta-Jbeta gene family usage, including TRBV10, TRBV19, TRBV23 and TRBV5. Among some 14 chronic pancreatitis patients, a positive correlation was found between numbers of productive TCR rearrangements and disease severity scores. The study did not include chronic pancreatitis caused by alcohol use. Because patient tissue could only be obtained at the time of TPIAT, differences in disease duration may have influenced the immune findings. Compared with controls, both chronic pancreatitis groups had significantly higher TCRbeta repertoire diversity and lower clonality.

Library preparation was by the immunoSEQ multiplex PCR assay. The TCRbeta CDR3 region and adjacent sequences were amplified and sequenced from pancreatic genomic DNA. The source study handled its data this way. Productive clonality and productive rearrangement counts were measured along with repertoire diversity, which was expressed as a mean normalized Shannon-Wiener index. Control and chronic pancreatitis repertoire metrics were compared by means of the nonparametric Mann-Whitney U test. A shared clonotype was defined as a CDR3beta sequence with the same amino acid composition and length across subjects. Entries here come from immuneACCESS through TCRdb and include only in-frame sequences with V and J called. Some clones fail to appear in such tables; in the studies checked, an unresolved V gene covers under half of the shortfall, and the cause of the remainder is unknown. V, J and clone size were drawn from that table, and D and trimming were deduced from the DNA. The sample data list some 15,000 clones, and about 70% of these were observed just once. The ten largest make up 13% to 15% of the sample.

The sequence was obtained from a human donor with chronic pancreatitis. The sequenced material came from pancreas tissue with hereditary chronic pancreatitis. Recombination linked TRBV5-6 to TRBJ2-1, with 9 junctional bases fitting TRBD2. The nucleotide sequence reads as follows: TGTGCCAGCAGCAAGCGGGAGGTAGCTGAGCAGTTCTTC. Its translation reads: CASSKREVAEQFF. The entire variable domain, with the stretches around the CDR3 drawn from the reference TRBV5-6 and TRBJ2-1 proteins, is DAGVTQSPTHLIKTRGQQVTLRCSPKSGHDTVSWYQQALGQGPQFIFQYYEEEERQRGNFPDRFSGHQFPNYSSELNVNALLLGDSALYLCASSKREVAEQFFGPGTRLTVL.